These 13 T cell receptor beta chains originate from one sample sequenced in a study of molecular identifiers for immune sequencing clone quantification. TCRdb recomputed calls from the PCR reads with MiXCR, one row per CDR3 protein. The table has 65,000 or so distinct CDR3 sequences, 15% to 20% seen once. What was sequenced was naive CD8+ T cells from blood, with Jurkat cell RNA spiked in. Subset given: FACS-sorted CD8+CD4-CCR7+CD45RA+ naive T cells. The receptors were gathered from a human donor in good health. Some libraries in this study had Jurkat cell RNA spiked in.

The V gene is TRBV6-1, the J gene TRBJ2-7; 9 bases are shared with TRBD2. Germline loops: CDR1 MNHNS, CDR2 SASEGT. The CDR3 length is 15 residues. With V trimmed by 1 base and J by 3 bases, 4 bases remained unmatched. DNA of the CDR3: TGTGCCAGCAGTGAAGGGCTAGCGGGGCTCTACGAGCAGTACTTC. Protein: CASSEGLAGLYEQYF.

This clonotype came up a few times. The CDR3 region is CSVADRAYGYTF. As DNA, the CDR3 is TGCAGCGTAGCCGACAGGGCCTATGGCTACACCTTC. J is TRBJ1-2 and V is TRBV29-1; 7 nucleotides align to TRBD1. Unmatched junction bases numbered 5, after V lost 6 bases and J lost 4 bases. CDR3 length: 12 residues. In germline, CDR1 is SQVTM, CDR2 ANQGSEA.

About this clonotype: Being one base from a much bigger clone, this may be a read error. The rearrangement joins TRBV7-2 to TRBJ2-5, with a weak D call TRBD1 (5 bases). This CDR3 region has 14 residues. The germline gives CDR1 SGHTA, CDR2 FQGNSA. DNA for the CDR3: TGTGCCAGCAGCTTAGCGCAGGGTCAAGGGACCCAGTACTTC. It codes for CASSLAQGQGTQYF.

The CDR3 DNA reads as TGTGCCAGCAGCTTGGAGGCCAGGACGACCTACGAGCAGTACTTC. Its translation: CASSLEARTTYEQYF. The rearrangement uses TRBV5-6 and TRBJ2-7; D unclear. This CDR3 has 15 amino acids. V was clipped by 0 bases and J by 2 bases, with 12 bases between them. The germline V gene has CDR1 SGHDT and CDR2 YYEEEE.

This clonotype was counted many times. The CDR3: CASSHELPYNEQFF. The DNA of the CDR3 is TGTGCCAGCAGCCATGAGTTACCTTACAATGAGCAGTTCTTC. The V and J genes are TRBV4-2 and TRBJ2-1, with D unresolved. This CDR3 comprises 14 residues. The germline V and J ends were trimmed by 3 bases and 4 bases, with 10 bases remaining between them. Germline V gene sequence: CDR1 LGHNA, CDR2 YNFKEQ.

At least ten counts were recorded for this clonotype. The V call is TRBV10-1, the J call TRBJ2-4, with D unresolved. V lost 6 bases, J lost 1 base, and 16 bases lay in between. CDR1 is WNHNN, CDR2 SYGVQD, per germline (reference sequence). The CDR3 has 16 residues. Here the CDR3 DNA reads TGCGCCAGCAGACCCGGAGACGGGTCCGCCAAAAACATTCAGTACTTC. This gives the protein CASRPGDGSAKNIQYF.

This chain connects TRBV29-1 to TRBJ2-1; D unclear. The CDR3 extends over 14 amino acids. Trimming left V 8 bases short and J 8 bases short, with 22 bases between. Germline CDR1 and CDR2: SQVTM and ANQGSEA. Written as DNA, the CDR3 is TGCAGCCTGACCGGGCAAGTCCGTAGCCATGAGCAGTTCTTC. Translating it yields CSLTGQVRSHEQFF.

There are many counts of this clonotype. For the CDR3, the DNA is TGTGCCAGCAGTTCGGTGGGGGCAGGGAGCACAGATACGCAGTATTTT. As protein: CASSSVGAGSTDTQYF. V usage is TRBV27 and J usage is TRBJ2-3; tentative D call: TRBD1 (6 bases). The CDR3 sequence is 16 residues long. The germline gives CDR1 MNHEY, CDR2 SMNVEV (reference sequence). V was pared by 4 bases and J by 0 bases, with 14 bases between.

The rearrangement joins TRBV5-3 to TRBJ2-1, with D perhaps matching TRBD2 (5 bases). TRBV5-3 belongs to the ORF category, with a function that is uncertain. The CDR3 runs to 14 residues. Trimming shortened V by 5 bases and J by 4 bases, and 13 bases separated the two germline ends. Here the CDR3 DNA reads TGTGCCAGAAGGCGACACTGCGGGTACAATGAGCAGTTCTTC. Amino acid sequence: CARRRHCGYNEQFF.

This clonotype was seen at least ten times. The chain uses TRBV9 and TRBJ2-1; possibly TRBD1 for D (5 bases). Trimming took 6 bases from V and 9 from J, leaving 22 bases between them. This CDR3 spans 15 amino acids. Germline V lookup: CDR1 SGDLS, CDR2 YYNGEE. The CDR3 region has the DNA TGTGCCAGCACCCCTCGGCAGGGTTTGTTCGGTGAGCAGTTCTTC. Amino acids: CASTPRQGLFGEQFF.

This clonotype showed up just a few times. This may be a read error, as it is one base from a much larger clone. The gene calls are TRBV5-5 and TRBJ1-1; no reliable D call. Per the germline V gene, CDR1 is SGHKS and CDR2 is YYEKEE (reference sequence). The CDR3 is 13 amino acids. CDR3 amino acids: CASSRTLNTEAYF. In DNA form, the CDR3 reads TGTGCCAGCAGCCGTACATTGAACACTGAAGCTTACTTT.

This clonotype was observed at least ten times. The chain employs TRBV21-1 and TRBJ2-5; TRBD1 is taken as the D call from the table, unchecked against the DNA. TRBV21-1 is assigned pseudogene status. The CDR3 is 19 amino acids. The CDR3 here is CASRDPDRRGLDHQETQYF. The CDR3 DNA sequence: TGTGCCAGCAGGGACCCCGACAGGAGGGGGTTGGACCACCAAGAGACCCAGTACTTC.

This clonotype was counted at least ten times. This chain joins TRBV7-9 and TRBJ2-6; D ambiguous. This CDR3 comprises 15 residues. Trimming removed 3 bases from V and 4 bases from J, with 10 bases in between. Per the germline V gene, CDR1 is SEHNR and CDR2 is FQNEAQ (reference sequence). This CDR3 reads CASSFTAHGANVLTF. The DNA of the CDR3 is TGTGCCAGCAGCTTTACAGCGCACGGGGCCAACGTCCTGACTTTC.